This TCR beta chain was recorded in a study of T-cell memory formation after mild COVID-19. Findings of the study overall: CD4+ contracting clones were mainly CM and EM; CD8+ ones, EMRA. Memory sampled before infection contained some responding clones, suggesting cross-reactive memory joined. Day 15 to 85 contractors were CD4/CD8 balanced; later expanders leaned CD4+.

This clonotype was counted a single time. Its antigen remains unknown. Using constant-segment primers, 5'RACE produced TCR alpha and TCR beta cDNA libraries carrying sample barcodes and UMIs. Via MiXCR, TCRdb re-called the 5' RACE reads, giving one row per CDR3 protein. The table has a few hundred thousand distinct CDR3 sequences, approximately 25% seen once; the top ten hold 9.5% to 15%. The CDR3 is 12 amino acids. Trimming took 4 bases from V and 6 from J, leaving 9 bases between them. Germline CDR1 and CDR2: MGHDK and SYGVNS. This clonotype originated in an adult woman who had mild COVID-19 (a few samples of this study predate the infection). Cell type and time point are not known. The V gene is TRBV25-1, the J gene TRBJ1-2; D is unresolved. The sequencing sample was made of PBMCs or a T cell subset sorted from them (not recorded which). CDR3 sequence: CASSVSVHGYTF. CDR3 DNA: TGTGCCAGCAGTGTGTCGGTTCATGGCTACACCTTC.